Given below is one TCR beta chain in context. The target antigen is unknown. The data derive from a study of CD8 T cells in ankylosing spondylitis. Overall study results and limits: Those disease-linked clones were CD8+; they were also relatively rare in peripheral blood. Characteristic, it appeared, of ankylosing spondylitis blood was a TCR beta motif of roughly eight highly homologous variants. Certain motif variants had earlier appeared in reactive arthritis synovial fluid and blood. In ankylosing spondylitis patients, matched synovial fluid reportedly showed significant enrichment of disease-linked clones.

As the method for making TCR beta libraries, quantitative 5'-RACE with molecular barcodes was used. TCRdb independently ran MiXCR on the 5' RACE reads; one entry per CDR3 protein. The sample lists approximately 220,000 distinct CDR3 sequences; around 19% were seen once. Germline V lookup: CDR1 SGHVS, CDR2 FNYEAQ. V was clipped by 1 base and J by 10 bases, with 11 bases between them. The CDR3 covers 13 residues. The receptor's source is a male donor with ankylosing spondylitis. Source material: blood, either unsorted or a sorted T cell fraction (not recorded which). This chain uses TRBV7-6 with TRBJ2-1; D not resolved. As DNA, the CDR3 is TGTGCCAGCAGCTTAGGTAACTACTGGGAGCAGTTCTTC. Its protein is CASSLGNYWEQFF.